This TCR beta chain was profiled in a study of shared clonotypes between healthy human individuals. The CDR3 has 13 amino acids. Germline-derived CDR1 and CDR2 are SGHAT and FQDESV (reference sequence). V was clipped by 5 bases and J by 5 bases, with 10 bases between them. As to this clone: The antigen remains undetermined.

Authors' analysis steps: ImmunoSEQ yielded junction-only sequences lacking quality scores, so filtering differed. TCRdb keeps only in-frame clones here, not all; method: immunoSEQ multiplex PCR. V, J and clone size were drawn from that table, and D and trimming were deduced from the DNA. The sample consists of some 660,000 clones, roughly 72% of them appearing once. Whole-study findings and limits: Sampling used blood alone; tissue repertoires probably differ. A reduction in generation probabilities was seen for non-shared clonotypes relative to those shared by all four donors.

The receptor was derived from a woman in her 30s in good health. The chain links TRBV11-1 to TRBJ1-5; D not certain. The sequencing sample was made of memory CD4+ T cells sorted from blood. Subset denoted: CD45RA-negative fraction. In DNA, the CDR3 is TGTGCCAGCAGCGTAGACCGTGATCAGCCCCAGCATTTT. Amino acid sequence: CASSVDRDQPQHF.